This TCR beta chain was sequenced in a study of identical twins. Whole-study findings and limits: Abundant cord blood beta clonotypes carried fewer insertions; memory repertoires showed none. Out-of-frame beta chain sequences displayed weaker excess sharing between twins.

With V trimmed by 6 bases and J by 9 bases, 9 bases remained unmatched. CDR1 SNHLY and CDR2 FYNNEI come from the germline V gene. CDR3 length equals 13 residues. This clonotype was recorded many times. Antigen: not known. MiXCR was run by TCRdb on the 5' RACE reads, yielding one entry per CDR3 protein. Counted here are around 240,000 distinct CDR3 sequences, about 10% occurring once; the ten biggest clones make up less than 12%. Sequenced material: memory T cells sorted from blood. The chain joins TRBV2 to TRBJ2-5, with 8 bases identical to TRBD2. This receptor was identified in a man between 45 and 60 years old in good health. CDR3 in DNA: TGTGCCAGCAGGGGGACTAGTCAAAGGCCCCAGTACTTC. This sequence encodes CASRGTSQRPQYF.